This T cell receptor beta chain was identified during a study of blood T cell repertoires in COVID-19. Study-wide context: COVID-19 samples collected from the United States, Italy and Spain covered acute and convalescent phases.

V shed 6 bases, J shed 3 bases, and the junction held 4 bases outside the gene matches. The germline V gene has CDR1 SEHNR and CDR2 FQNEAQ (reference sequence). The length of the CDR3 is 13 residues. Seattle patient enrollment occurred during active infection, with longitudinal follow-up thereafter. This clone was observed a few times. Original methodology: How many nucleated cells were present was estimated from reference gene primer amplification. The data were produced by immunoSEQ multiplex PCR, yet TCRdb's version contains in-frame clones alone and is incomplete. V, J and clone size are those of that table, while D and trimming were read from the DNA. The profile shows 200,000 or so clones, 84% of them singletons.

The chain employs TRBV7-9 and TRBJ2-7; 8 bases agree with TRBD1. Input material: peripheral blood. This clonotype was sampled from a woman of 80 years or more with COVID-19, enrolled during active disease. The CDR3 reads CASRKDRGYEQYF. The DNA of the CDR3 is TGTGCCAGCAGAAAAGACAGGGGCTACGAGCAGTACTTC.